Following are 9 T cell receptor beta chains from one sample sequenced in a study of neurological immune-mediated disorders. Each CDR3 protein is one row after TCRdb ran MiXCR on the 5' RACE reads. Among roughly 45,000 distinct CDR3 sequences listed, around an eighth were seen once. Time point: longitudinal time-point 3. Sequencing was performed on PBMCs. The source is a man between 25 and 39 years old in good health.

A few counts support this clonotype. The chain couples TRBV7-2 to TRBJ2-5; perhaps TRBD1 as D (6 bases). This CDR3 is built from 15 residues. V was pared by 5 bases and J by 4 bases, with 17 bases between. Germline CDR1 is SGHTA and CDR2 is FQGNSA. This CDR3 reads CASSPGGSGAETQYF. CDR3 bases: TGTGCCAGCAGCCCCGGTGGATCAGGGGCAGAGACCCAGTACTTC.

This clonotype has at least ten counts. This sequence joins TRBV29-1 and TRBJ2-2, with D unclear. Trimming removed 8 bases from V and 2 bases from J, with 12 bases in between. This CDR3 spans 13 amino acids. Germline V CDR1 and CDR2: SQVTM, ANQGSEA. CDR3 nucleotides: TGCAGCTCAACGGGCCTAAACACCGGGGAGCTGTTTTTT. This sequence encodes CSSTGLNTGELFF.

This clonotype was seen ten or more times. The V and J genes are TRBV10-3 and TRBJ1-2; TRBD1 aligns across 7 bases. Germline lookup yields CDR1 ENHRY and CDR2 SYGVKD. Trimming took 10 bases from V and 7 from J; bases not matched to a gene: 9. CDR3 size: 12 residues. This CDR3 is CATGTAAAGYTF. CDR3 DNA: TGTGCCACTGGGACAGCCGCGGCTGGCTACACCTTC.

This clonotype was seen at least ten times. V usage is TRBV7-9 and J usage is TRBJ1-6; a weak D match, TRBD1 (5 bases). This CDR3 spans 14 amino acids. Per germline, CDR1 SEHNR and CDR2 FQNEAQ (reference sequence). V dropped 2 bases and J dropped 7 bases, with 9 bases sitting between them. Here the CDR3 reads CASSLSTGNSPLHF. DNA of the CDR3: TGTGCCAGCAGCTTAAGTACAGGAAATTCACCCCTCCACTTT.

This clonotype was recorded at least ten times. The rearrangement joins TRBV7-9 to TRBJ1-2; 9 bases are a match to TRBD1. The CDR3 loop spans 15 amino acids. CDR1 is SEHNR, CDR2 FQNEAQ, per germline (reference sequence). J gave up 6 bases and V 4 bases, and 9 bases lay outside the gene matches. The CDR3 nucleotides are TGTGCCAGCAGCTCATTTACAGGGGGCGTGGATGGCTACACCTTC. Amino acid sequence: CASSSFTGGVDGYTF. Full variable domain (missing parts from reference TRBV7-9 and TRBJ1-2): DTGVSQNPRHKITKRGQNVTFRCDPISEHNRLYWYRQTLGQGPEFLTYFQNEAQLEKSRLLSDRFSAERPKGSFSTLEIQRTEQGDSAMYLCASSSFTGGVDGYTFGSGTRLTVV.

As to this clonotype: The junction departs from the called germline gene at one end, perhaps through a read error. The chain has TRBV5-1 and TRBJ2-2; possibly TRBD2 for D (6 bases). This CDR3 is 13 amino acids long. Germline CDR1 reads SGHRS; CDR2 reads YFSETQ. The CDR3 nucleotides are TGCGCCAGCAGCTTGGGGCTTGACGGGGGGCTGTTTTTT. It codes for CASSLGLDGGLFF.

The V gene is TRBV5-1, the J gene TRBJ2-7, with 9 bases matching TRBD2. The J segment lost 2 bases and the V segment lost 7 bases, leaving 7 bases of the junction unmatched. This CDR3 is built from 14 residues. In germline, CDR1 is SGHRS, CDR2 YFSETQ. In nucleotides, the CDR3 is TGCGCCAGCGAAAAGACTAGCGGTACCTACGAGCAGTACTTC. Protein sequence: CASEKTSGTYEQYF.

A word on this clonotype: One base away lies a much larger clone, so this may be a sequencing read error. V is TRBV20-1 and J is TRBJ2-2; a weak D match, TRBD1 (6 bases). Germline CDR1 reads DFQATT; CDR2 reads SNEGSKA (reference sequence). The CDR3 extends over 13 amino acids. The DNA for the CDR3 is TGCAGTGTTGGGACACCCAACACCGGGGAGCGGTTTTTT. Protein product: CSVGTPNTGERFF.

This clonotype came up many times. The CDR3 DNA reads TGTGCCAGCAGCCAAGAGGAGGGGGCGAGGCAGTACTTC. Translating it yields CASSQEEGARQYF. V is TRBV3-1 and J is TRBJ2-7; weak D call: TRBD1 (7 bases). Germline V gene data show CDR1 as LGHDT and CDR2 as YNNKEL (reference sequence). CDR3 length: 13 residues. Trimming stripped 0 bases from V and 9 bases from J, with 12 bases between.